This passage covers 8 T cell receptor beta chains from one sample sequenced in a study of shared clonotypes between healthy human individuals. The table came from immunoSEQ multiplex PCR; TCRdb's copy has only in-frame clones and leaves some out. This table has nearly 750,000 clones, 55% to 80% appearing once. The source material was memory CD4+ T cells sorted from blood. Subset described: CD45RA-negative fraction. These receptors were obtained from a woman aged 25 to 39 in good health.

The chain couples TRBV7-9 to TRBJ1-2; 7 bases are a match to TRBD1. The CDR3 length is 17 residues. Germline trimming cut 1 base from V and 4 bases from J; bases unmatched to any gene: 12. In germline, CDR1 is SEHNR, CDR2 FQNEAQ (reference sequence). Written as DNA, the CDR3 is TGTGCCAGCAGCTTAGGGAGACAGGGCCGCGGAACCTATGGCTACACCTTC. This gives the protein CASSLGRQGRGTYGYTF.

V gene TRBV18 combines with J gene TRBJ2-3, with 7 bases fitting TRBD2. J was trimmed by 0 bases and V by 0 bases; bases with no gene match: 9. The length of the CDR3 is 18 residues. From germline, CDR1 is KGHSH and CDR2 LQKENI. The CDR3 bases are TGTGCCAGCTCACCACCGTTCATGTGGGAGGGGAGCACAGATACGCAGTATTTT. Translation gives CASSPPFMWEGSTDTQYF.

This chain joins TRBV29-1 and TRBJ2-1; 10 bases line up with TRBD1. This CDR3 is built from 13 residues. The ends lost 7 bases at V and 7 bases at J; junction bases unmatched: 7. From germline, CDR1 is SQVTM and CDR2 ANQGSEA. The CDR3 here is CSAVWTGGNEQFF. For the CDR3, the DNA is TGCAGCGCTGTGTGGACAGGGGGGAATGAGCAGTTCTTC.

V usage is TRBV30 and J usage is TRBJ1-2, with D possibly TRBD1 on 5 matching bases. From germline, CDR1 is GTSNPN and CDR2 SVGIG (reference sequence). The CDR3 totals 14 residues. Trimming left V 5 bases short and J 6 bases short, with 19 bases between. CDR3 sequence: CAWPKAKGSNGYTF. CDR3 nucleotides: TGTGCCTGGCCGAAGGCGAAGGGGAGTAATGGCTACACCTTC.

This sequence joins TRBV5-1 and TRBJ2-5, with 7 bases aligning to TRBD2. Germline V gene lookup returns CDR1 SGHRS and CDR2 YFSETQ. The V and J ends lost 5 bases and 5 bases, in that order; junction bases with no gene match: 12. This CDR3 region has 15 residues. The CDR3 loop is CASRSGGRAGETQYF. The CDR3 region has the DNA TGCGCCAGCAGGTCCGGAGGGAGGGCTGGGGAGACCCAGTACTTC. Full variable domain (outside the CDR3, taken from reference TRBV5-1 and TRBJ2-5): KAGVTQTPRYLIKTRGQQVTLSCSPISGHRSVSWYQQTPGQGLQFLFEYFSETQRNKGNFPGRFSGRQFSNSRSEMNVSTLELGDSALYLCASRSGGRAGETQYFGPGTRLLVL.

As to this clone: Mismatch with germline at one junction end may stem from a read error. The rearrangement uses TRBV19 and TRBJ2-1, with D perhaps TRBD1 (6 bases). Germline values: CDR1 LNHDA, CDR2 SQIVND (reference sequence). The CDR3 extends over 15 amino acids. The CDR3 DNA reads as TGTGCCAGTAGTATTCCCGGGACATCCTTCAATGAGCAGTTCTTC. As protein: CASSIPGTSFNEQFF.

This chain uses TRBV18 with TRBJ2-7; D is ambiguous. V was shortened by 2 bases and J by 0 bases, with 8 bases between the two germline ends. The CDR3 length is 14 residues. Germline values: CDR1 KGHSH, CDR2 LQKENI. The CDR3 DNA reads as TGTGCCAGCTCACCAACGCTTAGCTCCTACGAGCAGTACTTC. Its protein product is CASSPTLSSYEQYF.

In its sample, this clone was seen once. The chain links TRBV20-1 to TRBJ1-1; D gene uncertain. This CDR3 contains 10 residues. Trimming left V 2 bases short and J 5 bases short, with 3 bases between. The V gene's germline CDR1 is DFQATT and CDR2 SNEGSKA (reference sequence). As DNA, the CDR3 is TGCAGTGCTAGACGGACTGAAGCTTTCTTT. It codes for CSARRTEAFF.